The next 22 T cell receptor beta chains were all read from a single sample in a study of blood T cell repertoires in COVID-19. Sequencing used immunoSEQ multiplex PCR; TCRdb keeps in-frame clones, though not all of them. This sample carries about 120,000 clones, around 86% of them seen once, and the ten largest clones take about 4.5%. The sample was peripheral blood. These receptors originate from a man in his forties with acute or convalescent COVID-19.

This clone has at least ten counts. The V call is TRBV5-1, the J call TRBJ2-2, with TRBD1 matching over 9 bases. This CDR3 has 16 residues. J gave up 5 bases and V 3 bases, and 8 bases lay outside the gene matches. Germline-derived CDR1 and CDR2 are SGHRS and YFSETQ. CDR3 bases: TGCGCCAGCAGCTACCGTCCGGGACAGGGTACCGGGGAGCTGTTTTTT. It is translated as CASSYRPGQGTGELFF.

This clone showed up many times. The V call is TRBV3-1 (or the pseudogene TRBV3-2), the J call TRBJ1-1; a weak D match, TRBD1 (5 bases). This CDR3 region has 15 residues. CDR1 is LGHDT, CDR2 YNNKEL, per germline (reference sequence). The ends were cut back, 1 base at V and 3 bases at J, with 12 bases in the middle. The CDR3 spells CASSQGIQGYTEAFF. The CDR3 bases are TGTGCCAGCAGCCAAGGTATCCAGGGTTACACTGAAGCTTTCTTT.

The chain joins TRBV2 to TRBJ1-1; possible D gene TRBD1, 5 bases. Trimming left V 5 bases short and J 0 bases short, with 10 bases between. CDR3 length equals 14 residues. Germline CDR1 and CDR2: SNHLY and FYNNEI. Here the CDR3 reads CASSPTGMNTEAFF. Written as DNA, the CDR3 is TGTGCCAGCAGTCCTACAGGCATGAACACTGAAGCTTTCTTT.

The chain joins TRBV4-2 to TRBJ2-5, with 10 positions matching TRBD2. This CDR3 has 18 amino acids. Germline loops: CDR1 LGHNA, CDR2 YNFKEQ. The V gene end was trimmed by 1 base and the J gene end by 0 bases; junction bases not matched to a gene: 8. The CDR3 DNA reads TGTGCCAGCAGCCAAGTTTCTAGCGGGGGCCTGTACCAAGAGACCCAGTACTTC. Translating it yields CASSQVSSGGLYQETQYF.

The rearrangement links TRBV4-1 to TRBJ1-5, with 9 bases matching TRBD1. Trimming cost V 0 bases and J 4 bases; bases outside gene matches: 16. Germline assignment: CDR1 MGHRA and CDR2 YSYEKL. This CDR3 has 20 amino acids. The CDR3 region has the DNA TGCGCCAGCAGCCAAGATCAACCGGGACAGGGCGATTTTCGGAATCAGCCCCAGCATTTT. It encodes CASSQDQPGQGDFRNQPQHF.

This chain connects TRBV6-5 to TRBJ2-1; TRBD1 agrees at 8 bases. Trimming at V came to 5 bases and at J to 3 bases, leaving 6 bases not matched to a gene. The CDR3 runs to 15 residues. The germline CDR1 and CDR2 sequences are MNHEY and SVGAGI. This CDR3 reads CASSRQGIGYNEQFF. Written as DNA, the CDR3 is TGTGCCAGCAGTCGACAGGGGATAGGCTACAATGAGCAGTTCTTC.

V is TRBV6-5 and J is TRBJ1-5; a weak D match, TRBD1 (6 bases). The CDR3 is made up of 15 amino acids. Germline V gene data show CDR1 as MNHEY and CDR2 as SVGAGI. V lost 11 bases and J 0 bases, leaving 17 bases between the germline ends. CDR3 amino acids: CASQEQGNSNQPQHF. CDR3 DNA sequence: TGTGCCTCCCAGGAGCAGGGGAATAGCAATCAGCCCCAGCATTTT.

The CDR3 DNA reads TGTGCCAGTAGCCTCGGGATTACTAGCGGGGGGCGAAATGAGCAGTTCTTC. Translated: CASSLGITSGGRNEQFF. V usage is TRBV19 and J usage is TRBJ2-1, with 12 bases lining up with TRBD2. The CDR3 consists of 17 residues. J lost 7 bases, V lost 6 bases, and 13 bases had no gene match. CDR1 is LNHDA and CDR2 is SQIVND in the germline V gene (reference sequence).

The chain combines TRBV2 with TRBJ2-7, with 12 bases matching TRBD2. Germline lookup yields CDR1 SNHLY and CDR2 FYNNEI. The length of the CDR3 is 16 residues. With 4 bases clipped from V and 3 bases from J, the junction kept 7 bases outside the gene matches. This CDR3 is CASSVLGTSGLYEQYF. The DNA for the CDR3 is TGTGCCAGCAGTGTCCTCGGGACTAGCGGGCTCTACGAGCAGTACTTC.

The chain recombines TRBV7-3 with TRBJ1-6; 7 nucleotides line up with TRBD1. The V gene's germline CDR1 is SGHTA and CDR2 FQGTGA. This CDR3 has 13 amino acids. V trimming: 4 bases; J trimming: 10 bases; junction bases outside the gene matches: 4. The CDR3 DNA sequence: TGTGCCAGCAGCTGGGACAGACCCTCACCCCTCCACTTT. It translates to CASSWDRPSPLHF.

The rearrangement joins TRBV7-2 to TRBJ1-5; TRBD1 might be the D (5 bases). V shed 5 bases and J shed 2 bases, with 13 bases lying between them. Germline-derived CDR1 and CDR2 are SGHTA and FQGNSA. The CDR3 consists of 15 residues. The CDR3 loop is CASSQRLGGNQPQHF. The CDR3 region has the DNA TGTGCCAGCAGCCAGAGACTAGGGGGCAATCAGCCCCAGCATTTT.

This chain uses TRBV5-4 with TRBJ1-3; 9 bases are shared with TRBD1. V lost 7 bases, J lost 0 bases, and 5 bases stayed unmatched. The germline CDR1 and CDR2 sequences are SGHNT and YYREEE (reference sequence). The CDR3 loop spans 15 amino acids. Here the CDR3 DNA reads TGTGCCAGCGGTCTGACAGGGGGCTCTGGAAACACCATATATTTT. Protein: CASGLTGGSGNTIYF.

CDR3 nucleotide sequence: TGTGCCAGCAGCTTGGGCCCTCCGACAGCTTACGAGCAGTACTTC. Its protein product is CASSLGPPTAYEQYF. V and J are TRBV7-3 and TRBJ2-7, with a tentative D call TRBD1 (5 bases). V shed 3 bases and J shed 4 bases, with 16 bases lying between them. The germline V gene encodes CDR1 SGHTA and CDR2 FQGTGA. This CDR3 comprises 15 residues.

The rearrangement joins TRBV6-2 or TRBV6-3 to TRBJ2-1, with 7 bases identical to TRBD1. CDR3 length: 17 residues. V gave up 4 bases and J gave up 9 bases; unmatched junction bases: 18. CDR1 and CDR2 from the germline V gene are MNHEY and SVGEGT. The CDR3 spells CASSSPLVGGSKGEQFF. In DNA form, the CDR3 reads TGTGCCAGCAGTTCGCCTTTGGTAGGGGGCTCGAAGGGTGAGCAGTTCTTC.

The V gene is TRBV19, the J gene TRBJ1-1; D perhaps matches TRBD1 (5 bases). The CDR3 is made up of 13 amino acids. V was trimmed by 4 bases and J by 5 bases, leaving 11 bases between them. Germline V lookup: CDR1 LNHDA, CDR2 SQIVND (reference sequence). The CDR3, as DNA: TGTGCCAGTAGTACAACAGGTCGTACTGAAGCTTTCTTT. It yields the protein CASSTTGRTEAFF.

This rearrangement joins TRBV6-6 to TRBJ2-2; a possible D gene is TRBD1 (6 bases). The CDR3 loop spans 16 amino acids. Germline lookup yields CDR1 MNHNY and CDR2 SVGAGI (reference sequence). The V end lost 0 bases, the J end lost 3 bases, and 11 bases lay between the germline ends. The CDR3 region is CASSYSGGDDTGELFF. The CDR3 region has the DNA TGTGCCAGCAGTTACTCAGGGGGAGACGACACCGGGGAGCTGTTTTTT.

This chain joins TRBV7-2 and TRBJ2-7, with TRBD1 as a possible D gene (6 bases). CDR1 is SGHTA and CDR2 is FQGNSA in the germline V gene. V gave up 4 bases and J gave up 4 bases, with 11 bases separating them. The CDR3 length is 13 residues. CDR3 in amino acids: CASSYRVRYEQYF. The CDR3 region has the DNA TGTGCCAGCAGCTACAGGGTGAGGTACGAGCAGTACTTC.

The CDR3 spells CASSLNTGTRPGEQYF. CDR3 DNA: TGTGCCAGCAGCTTGAACACCGGGACTAGACCTGGCGAGCAGTACTTC. J is TRBJ2-7 and V is TRBV13; 8 bases agree with TRBD2. The CDR3 contains 16 residues. V shed 3 bases, J shed 6 bases, and the junction held 13 bases outside the gene matches. Germline V gene sequence: CDR1 PRHDT, CDR2 FYEKMQ (reference sequence).

The chain carries TRBV3-1 (or the pseudogene TRBV3-2) and TRBJ1-2; maybe TRBD1 (5 bases). This CDR3 contains 12 residues. The V gene's germline CDR1 is LGHDT and CDR2 YNNKEL (reference sequence). Trimming cost V 0 bases and J 8 bases, with 7 bases left between them. The CDR3 sequence: CASSQEGRGYTF. DNA of the CDR3: TGTGCCAGCAGCCAAGAGGGGCGAGGCTACACCTTC.

The chain is built from TRBV3-1 (or the pseudogene TRBV3-2) and TRBJ1-1, with TRBD1 as a possible D gene (5 bases). Germline V gene data show CDR1 as LGHDT and CDR2 as YNNKEL (reference sequence). The V end was cut by 4 bases, the J end by 5 bases, with 14 bases between. This CDR3 comprises 14 residues. The CDR3 sequence is CASSLSEGRTEAFF. The CDR3 DNA follows: TGTGCCAGCAGCCTCTCGGAGGGGCGTACTGAAGCTTTCTTT.

The chain carries TRBV27 and TRBJ1-4, with TRBD1 matching 9 bases. Germline CDR1 MNHEY, CDR2 SMNVEV (reference sequence). V trimming: 7 bases; J trimming: 1 base; junction bases outside the gene matches: 4. This CDR3 is 15 amino acids long. CDR3 amino acids: CASKYRGQTNEKLFF. As DNA, the CDR3 is TGTGCCAGCAAGTACAGGGGGCAAACTAATGAAAAACTGTTTTTT. The entire variable domain, with the rest obtained from reference TRBV27 and TRBJ1-4, is as follows: EAQVTQNPRYLITVTGKKLTVTCSQNMNHEYMSWYRQDPGLGLRQIYYSMNVEVTDKGDVPEGYKVSRKEKRNFPLILESPSPNQTSLYFCASKYRGQTNEKLFFGSGTQLSVL.

The V and J genes are TRBV29-1 and TRBJ1-2; D perhaps matches TRBD1 (5 bases). Germline loops: CDR1 SQVTM, CDR2 ANQGSEA. This CDR3 is built from 13 residues. The V gene lost 6 bases and the J gene lost 1 base, with 12 bases spanning the gap. CDR3 amino acids: CSVETALNYGYTF. CDR3 coding DNA: TGCAGCGTAGAGACAGCCCTTAACTATGGCTACACCTTC.